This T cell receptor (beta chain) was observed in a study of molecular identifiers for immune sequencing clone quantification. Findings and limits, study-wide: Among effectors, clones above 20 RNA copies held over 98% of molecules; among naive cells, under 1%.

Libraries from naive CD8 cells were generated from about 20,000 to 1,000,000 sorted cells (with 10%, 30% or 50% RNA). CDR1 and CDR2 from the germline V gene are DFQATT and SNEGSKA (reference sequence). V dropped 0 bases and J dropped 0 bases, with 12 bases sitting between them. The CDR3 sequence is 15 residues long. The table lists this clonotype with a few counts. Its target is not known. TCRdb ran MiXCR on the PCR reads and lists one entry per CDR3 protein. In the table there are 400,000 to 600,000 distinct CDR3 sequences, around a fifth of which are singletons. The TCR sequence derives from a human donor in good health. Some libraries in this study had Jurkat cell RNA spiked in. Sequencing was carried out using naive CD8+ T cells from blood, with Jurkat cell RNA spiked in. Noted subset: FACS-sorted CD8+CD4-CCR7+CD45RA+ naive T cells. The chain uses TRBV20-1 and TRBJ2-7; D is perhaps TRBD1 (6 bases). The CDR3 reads CSARDLGTTSYEQYF. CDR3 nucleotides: TGCAGTGCTAGAGATTTAGGGACAACCTCCTACGAGCAGTACTTC.